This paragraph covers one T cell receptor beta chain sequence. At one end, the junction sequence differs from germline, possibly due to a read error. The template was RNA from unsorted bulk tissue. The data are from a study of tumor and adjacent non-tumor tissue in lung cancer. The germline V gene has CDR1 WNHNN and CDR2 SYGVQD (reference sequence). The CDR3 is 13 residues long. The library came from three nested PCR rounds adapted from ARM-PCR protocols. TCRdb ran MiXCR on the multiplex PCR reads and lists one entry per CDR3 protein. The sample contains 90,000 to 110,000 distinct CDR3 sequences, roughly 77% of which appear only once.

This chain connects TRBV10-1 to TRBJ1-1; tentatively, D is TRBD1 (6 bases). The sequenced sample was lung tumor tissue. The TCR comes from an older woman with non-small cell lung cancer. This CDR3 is CARSEGDTTEAFF. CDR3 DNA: TGCGCCAGAAGTGAAGGGGACACGACTGAAGCTTTCTTT.